The present TCR beta chain was sequenced within a study of T cell repertoires in cytomegalovirus infection. The overall study: Indications came from public TCR beta signatures; they pointed to CMV infection and to a matching HLA type.

Each CDR3 protein gets one entry after TCRdb re-called the reads with MiXCR. This table holds roughly 500,000 distinct CDR3 sequences, about 15% found once. Losses at the gene ends were 2 bases for V and 3 bases for J; bases not matched to a gene: 6. This CDR3 has 15 residues. Germline CDR1 SGHDT, CDR2 YYEEEE. Whole-study results and caveats: It was HLA-C-restricted CMV-specific TCR beta clonotypes that dominated the response ex vivo. Carriers of CMV and the relevant HLA type were discriminated by public TCR beta frequency.

A note on this clonotype: The antigen remains unidentified.

The TCR comes from a human donor in good health (CMV status not recorded). Some clones in this sample may be carry-over from other donors' samples. V and J are TRBV5-6 and TRBJ2-7, with TRBD2 matching 9 bases. The sequenced sample consisted of CD8+ T cells from PBMCs. This CDR3 is CASSFLSGSYYEQYF. The CDR3 DNA reads TGTGCCAGCAGCTTCCTTAGCGGGAGTTACTACGAGCAGTACTTC.